This T cell receptor beta chain emerged from a study of T-cell memory formation after mild COVID-19. With respect to this clonotype: Its specificity is unknown. The CDR3 does not end in the conserved phenylalanine or tryptophan, so this is likely a read error.

Study-level findings and limits: Those CD4+ clones that contracted were mainly in CM and EM (CD8+ ones in EMRA).

Researchers used 5'RACE with constant-segment primers to make TCR alpha and TCR beta cDNA libraries that carry sample barcodes and UMIs. TCRdb re-called the 5' RACE reads with MiXCR, one entry per CDR3 protein. The data show 450,000 or so distinct CDR3 sequences, with over 15% seen just once and 7.5% to 10% held by the top ten. Germline lookup yields CDR1 MGHRA and CDR2 YSYEKL. CDR3 length: 16 amino acids. Trimming shortened V by 1 base and J by 3 bases, and 13 bases separated the two germline ends. The V call is TRBV4-1, the J call TRBJ1-5, with D possibly being TRBD1 (5 bases). The sequence was collected from an adult woman who had mild COVID-19 (a few samples of this study predate the infection). Cell type and time point are not known. The material sequenced was PBMCs or a T cell subset sorted from them (not recorded which). CDR3 sequence reads: CASSQVGDSFNQPQHL. CDR3 DNA sequence: TGCGCCAGCAGCCAAGTGGGGGACTCCTTCAATCAGCCCCAGCATCTT.